This T cell receptor beta chain was identified in a study of monozygotic twins with inflammatory bowel disease. This CDR3 has 14 amino acids. The germline gives CDR1 DFQATT, CDR2 SNEGSKA (reference sequence). Each CDR3 protein gets one entry in TCRdb, which reprocessed the 5' RACE reads and gives no DNA. The listing records hundreds of thousands of distinct CDR3 sequences. Findings and caveats of the study: Clonotypes shared with others were fewer in IBD patients than in healthy twins, especially with disease activity. T cell subtypes were not distinguishable in this analysis.

The draw for each donor consisted of a single 2.5 ml blood sample. With regard to this clonotype: Its matching antigen is unknown.

Sequenced input: blood. The TCR comes from a human donor with ulcerative colitis or Crohn's disease, or a healthy co-twin of an affected twin (not recorded which). The chain recombines TRBV20-1 with TRBJ2-3; the TCRdb call, TRBD1, lacks DNA for checking. The chain's CDR3 is CSAGGRGVSDTQYF.